The 12 T cell receptor beta chains reported below all come from one sample, sequenced in a study of CD8 T cells in Susac syndrome. Random-hexamer reverse transcription was applied to about 0.45 to 1 ug RNA. Via MiXCR, TCRdb re-called the immunoSEQ multiplex PCR reads, giving one row per CDR3 protein. The table shows 200,000 to 250,000 distinct CDR3 sequences, with around 93% occurring only once. Sequencing was done on a sample of CD4+ T cells from PBMCs. All receptors come from a human donor with multiple sclerosis.

The chain recombines TRBV7-8 with TRBJ2-2; no definite D call. The V and J ends lost 4 bases and 2 bases respectively, with 17 bases between them. Germline V lookup: CDR1 SGHVS, CDR2 FQNEAQ. This CDR3 is built from 17 residues. The CDR3 bases are TGTGCCAGCAGCTCCGCAAGGTGGATCACAAACACCGGGGAGCTGTTTTTT. Translated: CASSSARWITNTGELFF.

The rearrangement joins TRBV9 to TRBJ2-3; D possibly corresponds to TRBD2 (5 bases). V lost 0 bases to trimming and J lost 4 bases, with 9 bases between them. The CDR3 has 14 residues. Looked up from germline, CDR1 is SGDLS and CDR2 is YYNGEE. CDR3 nucleotides: TGTGCCAGCAGCGTAGGGCTAGCTTCAGATACGCAGTATTTT. Its protein is CASSVGLASDTQYF.

The chain has TRBV4-2 and TRBJ1-5; D might be TRBD1 (5 bases). V was clipped by 1 base and J by 7 bases, with 11 bases between them. CDR1 LGHNA and CDR2 YNFKEQ come from the germline V gene. The CDR3 is 14 residues long. The CDR3 sequence: CASSQGRDGQPQHF. CDR3 in DNA: TGTGCCAGCAGCCAAGGACGGGACGGGCAGCCCCAGCATTTT.

The chain is built from TRBV7-2 and TRBJ1-3; 8 positions match TRBD1. CDR3 length equals 14 residues. From germline, CDR1 is SGHTA and CDR2 FQGNSA. V lost 4 bases and J lost 4; bases outside the gene matches: 3. The CDR3 DNA reads TGTGCCAGCAGCTCGACAGGGGACGGAAACACCATATATTTT. It encodes CASSSTGDGNTIYF.

This clonotype was found once. The chain recombines TRBV29-1 with TRBJ2-3, with 10 nucleotides matching TRBD2. Germline assignment: CDR1 SQVTM and CDR2 ANQGSEA. The CDR3 extends over 14 amino acids. After removal of 4 bases from V and 4 bases from J, the junction contained 5 bases not matched to a gene. The CDR3: CSVGASGGADTQYF. CDR3 bases: TGCAGCGTTGGGGCTAGCGGGGGAGCAGATACGCAGTATTTT.

V usage is TRBV7-3 and J usage is TRBJ2-1; the D gene is possibly TRBD1 (6 bases). The CDR3 contains 14 residues. CDR1 and CDR2 (germline): SGHTA, FQGTGA. Deletions cut 5 bases from V and 7 bases from J, with 15 bases between. Here the CDR3 DNA reads TGTGCCAGCAGCCCGTCGGCAGGGGAGAATGAGCAGTTCTTC. Translation: CASSPSAGENEQFF.

The chain couples TRBV10-1 to TRBJ1-2, with D uncertain. The germline gives CDR1 WNHNN, CDR2 SYGVQD (reference sequence). Trimming left V 8 bases short and J 8 bases short, with 6 bases between. The CDR3 loop spans 9 amino acids. The CDR3 region has the DNA TGCGCCAGCTTAGGCGGCTACACCTTC. It translates to CASLGGYTF.

This clonotype was detected a few times. The V gene is TRBV11-3, the J gene TRBJ2-1; 7 nucleotides agree with TRBD2. CDR1 and CDR2 from the germline V gene are SGHNT and YENEEA. The J segment lost 6 bases and the V segment lost 3 bases, leaving 5 bases of the junction unmatched. The CDR3 has 14 amino acids. The CDR3 reads CASSLGLAVNEQFF. CDR3 nucleotides: TGTGCCAGCAGCTTGGGGCTAGCGGTCAATGAGCAGTTCTTC. The full variable domain, rest sourced from reference TRBV11-3 and TRBJ2-1, is EAGVVQSPRYKIIEKKQPVAFWCNPISGHNTLYWYLQNLGQGPELLIRYENEEAVDDSQLPKDRFSAERLKGVDSTLKIQPAELGDSAVYLCASSLGLAVNEQFFGPGTRLTVL.

V gene TRBV5-1 combines with J gene TRBJ2-5; D possibly corresponds to TRBD1 (6 bases). The germline V and J ends were trimmed by 5 bases and 1 base, with 12 bases remaining between them. Germline V gene data show CDR1 as SGHRS and CDR2 as YFSETQ. This CDR3 contains 14 residues. The chain's CDR3 is CASRGRTVQETQYF. DNA for the CDR3: TGCGCCAGCAGAGGACGGACAGTCCAAGAGACCCAGTACTTC.

This clonotype was observed a handful of times. J is TRBJ1-1 and V is TRBV4-1; D gene uncertain. Trimming pared 2 bases from V and 1 base from J, leaving 11 bases between. CDR1 MGHRA and CDR2 YSYEKL come from the germline V gene. CDR3 length equals 15 residues. Here the CDR3 DNA reads TGCGCCAGCAGCCAACCACGACGGGGGAACACTGAAGCTTTCTTT. Amino acid sequence: CASSQPRRGNTEAFF.

The rearrangement links TRBV19 to TRBJ2-1; 10 positions match TRBD2. The CDR3 is made up of 15 amino acids. After removal of 9 bases from V and 10 bases from J, the junction contained 15 bases not matched to a gene. CDR1 is LNHDA and CDR2 is SQIVND in the germline V gene (reference sequence). CDR3 in amino acids: CASTGASGSGREQFF. The CDR3 DNA sequence: TGTGCCAGCACAGGGGCTAGCGGGAGTGGGCGGGAGCAGTTCTTC.

The J gene is TRBJ1-1, the V gene TRBV20-1; no clear D gene. The length of the CDR3 is 10 residues. Germline lookup yields CDR1 DFQATT and CDR2 SNEGSKA (reference sequence). V lost 3 bases and J lost 5, with 4 bases in between. The CDR3 reads CSARYTEAFF. The DNA for the CDR3 is TGCAGTGCTAGGTATACTGAAGCTTTCTTT.